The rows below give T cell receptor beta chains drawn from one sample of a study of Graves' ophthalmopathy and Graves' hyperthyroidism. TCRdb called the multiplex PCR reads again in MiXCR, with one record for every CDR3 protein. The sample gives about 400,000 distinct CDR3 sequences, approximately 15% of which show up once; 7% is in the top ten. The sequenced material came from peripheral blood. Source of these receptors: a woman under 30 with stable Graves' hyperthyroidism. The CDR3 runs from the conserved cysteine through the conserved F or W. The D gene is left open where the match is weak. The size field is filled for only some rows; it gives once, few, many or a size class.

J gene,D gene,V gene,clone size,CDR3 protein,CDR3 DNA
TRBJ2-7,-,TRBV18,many,CASSPRARDYEQYF,TGTGCCAGCTCACCAAGGGCCAGAGACTACGAGCAGTACTTC
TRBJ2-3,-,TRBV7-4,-,CASSPFSPSTDTQYF,TGTGCCAGCAGTCCATTTTCGCCTAGCACAGATACGCAGTATTTT
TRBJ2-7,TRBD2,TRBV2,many,CASSERLAGGVSYEQYF,TGTGCCAGCAGTGAGCGGCTAGCGGGGGGCGTCTCCTACGAGCAGTACTTC
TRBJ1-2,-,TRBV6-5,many,CASSFDRSPGGYGYTF,TGTGCCAGCAGTTTCGACAGGTCCCCTGGGGGCTATGGCTACACCTTC
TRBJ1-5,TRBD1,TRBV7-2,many,CASSLRDRNQPQHF,TGTGCCAGCAGCTTACGGGACAGAAATCAGCCCCAGCATTTT
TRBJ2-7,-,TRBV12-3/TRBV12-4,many,CASSRGSHYEQYF,TGTGCCAGCAGCCGAGGGTCCCACTACGAGCAGTACTTC
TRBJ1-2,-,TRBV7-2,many,CASSLGLRQVGDGYTF,TGTGCCAGCAGCTTAGGGCTCAGGCAGGTCGGAGATGGCTACACCTTC
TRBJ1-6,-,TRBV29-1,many,CSVEDRQGSSPLHF,TGCAGCGTTGAAGATCGGCAGGGAAGTTCACCCCTCCACTTT
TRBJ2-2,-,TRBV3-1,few,CASILSQGTGELFF,TGTGCCAGCATCCTTTCTCAGGGAACCGGGGAGCTGTTTTTT
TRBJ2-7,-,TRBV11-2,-,CASTLLPAFPYEQYF,TGTGCCAGCACCCTACTCCCTGCCTTCCCCTACGAGCAGTACTTC
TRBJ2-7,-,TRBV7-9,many,CASSLGTNYEQYF,TGTGCCAGCAGCTTAGGGACTAACTACGAGCAGTACTTC
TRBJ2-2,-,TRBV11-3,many,CASSTDDTGELFF,TGTGCCAGCAGCACAGACGACACCGGGGAGCTGTTTTTT
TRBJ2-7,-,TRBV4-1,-,CASSQDFVGYEQYF,TGCGCCAGCAGCCAAGATTTCGTGGGGTACGAGCAGTACTTC
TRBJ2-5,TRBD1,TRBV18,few,CASSQTTGAETQYF,TGTGCCAGCTCACAAACGACAGGGGCAGAGACCCAGTACTTC
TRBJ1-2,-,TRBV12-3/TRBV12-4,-,CASSLDRGLNYGYTF,TGTGCCAGCAGTTTAGATCGGGGACTAAACTATGGCTACACCTTC
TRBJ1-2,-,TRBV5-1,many,CASSLSTGYGYTF,TGCGCCAGCAGCTTGAGTACGGGCTATGGCTACACCTTC
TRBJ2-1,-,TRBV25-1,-,CASSKGSPNPEQFF,TGTGCCAGCAGTAAAGGGAGTCCTAACCCTGAGCAGTTCTTC
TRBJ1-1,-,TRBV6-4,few,CASSGVDSTEAFF,TGTGCCAGCAGTGGAGTGGACAGTACAGAAGCTTTCTTT
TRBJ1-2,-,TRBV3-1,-,CASSQGGRIGNYGYTF,TGTGCCAGCAGCCAAGGGGGAAGGATTGGAAACTATGGCTACACCTTC
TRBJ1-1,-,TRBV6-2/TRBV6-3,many,CASSRAIEAFF,TGTGCCAGCAGCCGGGCCATTGAAGCTTTCTTT
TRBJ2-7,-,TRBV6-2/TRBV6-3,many,CASCRRSSYEQYF,TGTGCCAGCTGCAGGCGCAGCTCCTACGAGCAGTACTTC
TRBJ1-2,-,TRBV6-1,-,CASTRDGGFYGYTF,TGTGCCAGCACTAGGGACGGCGGCTTCTATGGCTACACCTTC
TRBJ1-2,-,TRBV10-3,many,CAISGTQGGGYGYTF,TGTGCCATCAGTGGGACACAGGGAGGTGGCTATGGCTACACCTTC
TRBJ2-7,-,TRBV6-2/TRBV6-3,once,CASSYSAPSYEQYF,TGTGCCAGCAGTTACTCGGCGCCTAGCTACGAGCAGTACTTC
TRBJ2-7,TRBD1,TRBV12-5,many,CASGLNPTGKTYEQYF,TGTGCTAGTGGTTTGAACCCGACAGGGAAAACCTACGAGCAGTACTTC
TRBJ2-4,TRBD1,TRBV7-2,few,CASSKQHRGVIQYF,TGTGCCAGCAGCAAACAGCACAGGGGCGTCATTCAGTACTTC
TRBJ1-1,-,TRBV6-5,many,CASIILGRGGTEAFF,TGTGCCAGCATCATTTTAGGGAGGGGGGGGACTGAAGCTTTCTTT
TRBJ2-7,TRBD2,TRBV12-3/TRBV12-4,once,CASSLGGSAEQYF,TGTGCCAGCAGTTTGGGCGGGAGTGCCGAGCAGTACTTC
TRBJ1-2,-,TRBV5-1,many,CASSLDEGRYGYTF,TGCGCCAGCAGCTTGGATGAGGGACGCTATGGCTACACCTTC
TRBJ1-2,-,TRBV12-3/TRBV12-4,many,CASSSLKRGYGYTF,TGTGCCAGCAGTTCATTAAAAAGGGGATATGGCTACACCTTC
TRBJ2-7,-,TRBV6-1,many,CAGRSQVRSSYEQYF,TGTGCCGGCAGATCACAGGTCCGCAGCTCCTACGAGCAGTACTTC
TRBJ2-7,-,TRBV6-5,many,CASRPGPPYEQYF,TGTGCCAGCAGACCGGGACCTCCTTACGAGCAGTACTTC
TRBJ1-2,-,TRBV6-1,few,CASTSTGSYTF,TGTGCCAGCACCTCAACAGGGAGCTACACCTTC
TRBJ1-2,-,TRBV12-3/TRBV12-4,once,CASSARGRDGYTF,TGTGCCAGCAGTGCGCGCGGGAGGGACGGCTACACCTTC
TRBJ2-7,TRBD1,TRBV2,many,CASRLDRGRFNYEQYF,TGTGCCAGCCGATTAGACAGGGGCCGATTCAACTACGAGCAGTACTTC
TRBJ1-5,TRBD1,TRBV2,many,CASKGQSNQPQHF,TGTGCCAGCAAGGGACAGAGCAATCAGCCCCAGCATTTT
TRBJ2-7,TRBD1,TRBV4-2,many,CASSQEARQGARPQYF,TGTGCCAGCAGCCAAGAGGCGAGACAGGGGGCCCGTCCCCAGTACTTC
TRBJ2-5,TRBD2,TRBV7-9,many,CASSIPRTSGGSWTQYF,TGTGCCAGCAGCATCCCACGGACTAGCGGGGGCTCGTGGACCCAGTACTTC
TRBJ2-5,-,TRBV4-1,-,CASSQAHRETQYF,TGCGCCAGCAGCCAGGCCCACAGGGAGACCCAGTACTTC
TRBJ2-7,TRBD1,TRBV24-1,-,CATSDPGQAYEQYF,TGTGCCACCAGTGATCCGGGACAGGCCTACGAGCAGTACTTC
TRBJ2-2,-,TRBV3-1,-,CASSHIDIGELFF,TGTGCCAGCAGCCATATCGACATTGGGGAGCTGTTTTTT
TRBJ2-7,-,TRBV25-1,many,CASKRIYEQYF,TGTGCCAGCAAGAGGATCTACGAGCAGTACTTC
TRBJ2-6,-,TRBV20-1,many,CSASRGAAGANVLTF,TGCAGTGCTAGTAGAGGGGCGGCTGGGGCCAACGTCCTGACTTTC
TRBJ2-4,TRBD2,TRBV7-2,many,CASSFPGGAEYF,TGTGCCAGCAGCTTCCCCGGGGGGGCGGAGTACTTC
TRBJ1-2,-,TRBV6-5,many,CASSPTGANYGYTF,TGTGCCAGCAGCCCTACCGGGGCTAACTATGGCTACACCTTC
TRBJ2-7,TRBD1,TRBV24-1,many,CATSDLLVRGYEQYF,TGTGCCACCAGTGATTTGCTCGTCAGGGGGTACGAGCAGTACTTC
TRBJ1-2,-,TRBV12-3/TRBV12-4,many,CASSPAWGPLNYGYTF,TGTGCCAGCAGCCCAGCATGGGGCCCACTAAACTATGGCTACACCTTC
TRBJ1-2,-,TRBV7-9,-,CASSWGPKNYGYTF,TGTGCCAGCAGCTGGGGACCGAAAAACTATGGCTACACCTTC
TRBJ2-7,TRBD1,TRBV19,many,CASSQPGQTYEQYF,TGTGCCAGTAGTCAACCGGGACAGACCTACGAGCAGTACTTC
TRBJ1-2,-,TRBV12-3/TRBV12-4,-,CASSYSDSLSNYGYTF,TGTGCCAGCAGTTACTCGGACAGTCTATCTAACTATGGCTACACCTTC
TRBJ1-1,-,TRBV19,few,CASSIWGEGTTEAFF,TGTGCCAGTAGTATATGGGGGGAGGGAACCACTGAAGCTTTCTTT
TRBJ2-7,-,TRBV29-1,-,CSVETGSGYEQYF,TGCAGCGTTGAGACGGGATCGGGATACGAGCAGTACTTC
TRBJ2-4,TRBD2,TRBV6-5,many,CASSFEAGGPGIQYF,TGTGCCAGCAGTTTCGAAGCGGGGGGGCCGGGAATTCAGTACTTC
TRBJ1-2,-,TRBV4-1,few,CASSQTRGEGYTF,TGCGCCAGCAGCCAAACGCGGGGGGAAGGCTACACCTTC
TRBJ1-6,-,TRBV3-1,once,CASNLTEVNSPLHF,TGTGCCAGCAACCTCACAGAAGTTAATTCACCCCTCCACTTT
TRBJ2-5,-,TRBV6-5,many,CASSYHTKETQYF,TGTGCCAGCAGTTATCACACAAAAGAGACCCAGTACTTC
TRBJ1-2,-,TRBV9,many,CASSGIRDPLGYTF,TGTGCCAGCAGCGGAATCAGGGATCCCCTAGGCTACACCTTC
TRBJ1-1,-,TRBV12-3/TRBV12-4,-,CASSSRTESITEAFF,TGTGCCAGCAGTTCTCGGACGGAGTCTATAACTGAAGCTTTCTTT
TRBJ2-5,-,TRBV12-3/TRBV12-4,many,CASSLSVGETQYF,TGTGCCAGCAGTTTATCGGTTGGTGAGACCCAGTACTTC